These 23 T cell receptor beta chains came from one sample sequenced in a study of shared clonotypes between healthy human individuals. Libraries were prepared by immunoSEQ multiplex PCR; TCRdb keeps only in-frame clonotypes and omits some of them. The data contain approximately 2.3 million clones, 80% to 95% of them seen just once; the ten biggest clones take up 0.35% to 0.5%. Material: naive CD4+ T cells from PBMCs. As to subset: CD45RA+ positively selected. These receptors were taken from a young man in good health. Some clones in this sample may be carry-over from other donors' samples.

This clone occurred once. V gene TRBV27 combines with J gene TRBJ2-1, with D hard to call. The V gene's germline CDR1 is MNHEY and CDR2 SMNVEV (reference sequence). The ends were cut back, 2 bases at V and 4 bases at J, with 9 bases in the middle. The length of the CDR3 is 14 residues. The CDR3 spells CASSLLERYNEQFF. DNA of the CDR3: TGTGCCAGCAGTTTACTCGAGCGTTACAATGAGCAGTTCTTC.

The CDR3 DNA sequence: TGTGCCAGCAGCCAGATGGGCGACTATGGCTACACCTTC. It encodes CASSQMGDYGYTF. This sequence joins TRBV9 and TRBJ1-2; D gene unclear. This CDR3 comprises 13 residues. V was clipped by 4 bases and J by 3 bases, with 10 bases between them. CDR1 is SGDLS, CDR2 YYNGEE, per germline.

The genes are TRBV25-1 and TRBJ2-3, with D perhaps matching TRBD1 (5 bases). Trimming shortened V by 8 bases and J by 2 bases, and 8 bases separated the two germline ends. Germline values: CDR1 MGHDK, CDR2 SYGVNS. This CDR3 contains 12 residues. CDR3 DNA: TGTGCCAGCCGACAGACCACAGATACGCAGTATTTT. Its translation is CASRQTTDTQYF.

About this clone: The same CDR3 arises from other DNA sequences in this sample as well. The J gene is TRBJ2-5, the V gene TRBV5-1, with TRBD2 identical over 14 bases. V was clipped by 0 bases and J by 2 bases; unmatched bases: 6. Germline CDR1 reads SGHRS; CDR2 reads YFSETQ. The CDR3 runs to 18 residues. CDR3 loop: CASSLAGLAGGGQETQYF. For the CDR3, the DNA is TGCGCCAGCAGCTTGGCCGGACTAGCGGGAGGTGGGCAAGAGACCCAGTACTTC.

The chain uses TRBV11-2 and TRBJ2-5, with TRBD2 matching over 10 bases. V dropped 4 bases and J dropped 7; count of bases not matched to a gene: 6. CDR3 length: 14 residues. Germline V CDR1 and CDR2: SGHAT, FQNNGV. Here the CDR3 reads CASSSLAGEVTQYF. CDR3 nucleotides: TGTGCCAGCAGCTCCCTAGCGGGAGAAGTGACCCAGTACTTC.

This chain connects TRBV6-5 to TRBJ2-3; D might be TRBD2 (5 bases). V lost 7 bases and J 9 bases, leaving 17 bases between the germline ends. CDR3 length: 13 residues. Per the germline V gene, CDR1 is MNHEY and CDR2 is SVGAGI. CDR3 region: CASIGMGAGTQYF. The CDR3 region has the DNA TGTGCCAGCATTGGAATGGGAGCCGGGACGCAGTATTTT.

This clone was recorded a few times. Within the sample, other DNA sequences also encode this same CDR3. V is TRBV6-5 and J is TRBJ1-1; the D is unclear. Germline CDR1 and CDR2: MNHEY and SVGAGI. The V gene lost 0 bases and the J gene lost 1 base, with 3 bases spanning the gap. The CDR3 totals 13 residues. The CDR3 spells CASSYSANTEAFF. The CDR3 DNA follows: TGTGCCAGCAGTTACTCGGCGAACACTGAAGCTTTCTTT.

The V call is TRBV6-5, the J call TRBJ2-1; TRBD2 matches at 11 bases. The CDR3 covers 16 residues. The ends lost 2 bases at V and 3 bases at J; junction bases unmatched: 3. In germline, CDR1 is MNHEY, CDR2 SVGAGI. Here the CDR3 reads CASSYRTSGHYNEQFF. DNA for the CDR3: TGTGCCAGCAGTTACAGGACTAGCGGGCACTACAATGAGCAGTTCTTC.

The CDR3, as DNA: TGTGCCAGCAGTGGGACAGAAAACAATGAAAAACTGTTTTTT. It is translated as CASSGTENNEKLFF. J is TRBJ1-4 and V is TRBV28; 7 bases map to TRBD1. With 5 bases clipped from V and 5 bases from J, the junction kept 5 bases outside the gene matches. The CDR3 is 14 residues long. Germline CDR1 and CDR2: MDHEN and SYDVKM.

V usage is TRBV10-3 and J usage is TRBJ1-2, with TRBD1 as a possible D gene (6 bases). Germline-derived CDR1 and CDR2 are ENHRY and SYGVKD. This CDR3 spans 14 amino acids. Trimming removed 9 bases at V and 7 bases at J, with 21 bases between. The CDR3 bases are TGTGCCATTTTCCGGGAAGGGGGGCCCCTTGGCTACACCTTC. Translation gives CAIFREGGPLGYTF.

The chain is built from TRBV20-1 and TRBJ2-4; D is unclear. V gave up 3 bases and J gave up 6 bases, with 6 bases separating them. This CDR3 is 11 amino acids long. Germline V gene lookup returns CDR1 DFQATT and CDR2 SNEGSKA (reference sequence). In DNA, the CDR3 is TGCAGTGCTAGTCTCGGAAACATTCAGTACTTC. Amino acids: CSASLGNIQYF.

This clone has just one count. The rearrangement uses TRBV2 and TRBJ1-2, with D possibly being TRBD1 (6 bases). V dropped 11 bases and J dropped 1 base, with 17 bases sitting between them. The germline gives CDR1 SNHLY, CDR2 FYNNEI. This CDR3 contains 14 residues. The CDR3 protein is CAGSIQGFNYGYTF. CDR3 nucleotides: TGTGCCGGATCAATTCAGGGGTTTAACTATGGCTACACCTTC. Using reference TRBV2 and TRBJ1-2 for the parts outside the CDR3, the full variable domain is EPEVTQTPSHQVTQMGQEVILRCVPISNHLYFYWYRQILGQKVEFLVSFYNNEISEKSEIFDDQFSVERPDGSNFTLKIRSTKLEDSAMYFCAGSIQGFNYGYTFGSGTRLTVV.

The rearrangement uses TRBV28 and TRBJ1-1, with D hard to call. This CDR3 is 14 amino acids long. Trimming took 6 bases from V and 6 from J, leaving 17 bases between them. Germline V lookup: CDR1 MDHEN, CDR2 SYDVKM. CDR3 sequence (DNA): TGTGCCAGCAGCCACGAGGTGGGCAGCCCTGAAGCTTTCTTT. Translated, it gives CASSHEVGSPEAFF.

The chain is built from TRBV2 and TRBJ1-4; 8 nucleotides line up with TRBD1. Unmatched junction bases numbered 10, after V lost 6 bases and J lost 7 bases. The CDR3 has 15 amino acids. The V gene's germline CDR1 is SNHLY and CDR2 FYNNEI. DNA of the CDR3: TGTGCCAGCAGGTTAGCCGGGACAGGCCGTGAAAAACTGTTTTTT. It specifies CASRLAGTGREKLFF.

The rearrangement joins TRBV28 to TRBJ1-4; D remains unclear. CDR3 length: 15 residues. Germline assignment: CDR1 MDHEN and CDR2 SYDVKM. Trimming took off 6 bases at V and 5 bases at J, with 16 bases between the two ends. In DNA form, the CDR3 reads TGTGCCAGCAGCGCGAGTGGTGATCAAAATGAAAAACTGTTTTTT. Translating it yields CASSASGDQNEKLFF.

CDR3 in DNA: TGTGCCAGCAGCCTTTTTGCGATAGGGGCGGACACCGGGGAGCTGTTTTTT. Translated: CASSLFAIGADTGELFF. The chain has TRBV7-2 and TRBJ2-2, with D possibly being TRBD1 (5 bases). Trimming took off 5 bases at V and 3 bases at J, with 19 bases between the two ends. CDR3 size: 17 residues. Germline CDR1 reads SGHTA; CDR2 reads FQGNSA. Combining the CDR3 with reference TRBV7-2 and TRBJ2-2 gives the whole variable domain GAGVSQSPSNKVTEKGKDVELRCDPISGHTALYWYRQSLGQGLEFLIYFQGNSAPDKSGLPSDRFSAERTGGSVSTLTIQRTQQEDSAVYLCASSLFAIGADTGELFFGEGSRLTVL.

The chain uses TRBV4-1 and TRBJ2-1; 7 bases are shared with TRBD1. The germline gives CDR1 MGHRA, CDR2 YSYEKL. V was pared by 1 base and J by 8 bases, with 8 bases of the junction left unmatched. The CDR3 totals 15 residues. The CDR3: CASSQGETGYDEQFF. CDR3 DNA: TGCGCCAGCAGCCAAGGGGAGACAGGGTACGATGAGCAGTTCTTC.

The chain recombines TRBV5-1 with TRBJ1-1, with TRBD1 as a possible D gene (5 bases). Germline-derived CDR1 and CDR2 are SGHRS and YFSETQ. V lost 3 bases and J 4 bases, leaving 13 bases between the germline ends. This CDR3 is built from 14 residues. The CDR3 region is CASSWGHGGTEAFF. CDR3 sequence (DNA): TGCGCCAGCAGCTGGGGTCATGGGGGCACTGAAGCTTTCTTT.

A word on this clone: The sample contains more than one DNA sequence encoding this CDR3. The chain couples TRBV9 to TRBJ2-3, with 8 positions matching TRBD1. CDR3 length equals 15 residues. Germline V gives CDR1 SGDLS, CDR2 YYNGEE. V shed 3 bases and J 2 bases; nucleotides not matched to a gene: 5. The DNA for the CDR3 is TGTGCCAGCAGCGCCCGGACAGGGATCACAGATACGCAGTATTTT. Translated, it gives CASSARTGITDTQYF.

This chain connects TRBV28 to TRBJ2-5; 8 bases fit TRBD1. The J segment lost 3 bases and the V segment lost 6 bases, leaving 9 bases of the junction unmatched. CDR3 size: 15 residues. CDR1 MDHEN and CDR2 SYDVKM come from the germline V gene. CDR3 DNA sequence: TGTGCCAGCAGCGCTCCCGGGACAGGAAAAGAGACCCAGTACTTC. Translating gives CASSAPGTGKETQYF.

The rearrangement links TRBV30 to TRBJ1-2; no clear D gene. V was pared by 5 bases and J by 3 bases, with 13 bases between. Per germline, CDR1 GTSNPN and CDR2 SVGIG (reference sequence). The CDR3 has 13 residues. As DNA, the CDR3 is TGTGCCTGGGAAGACCTAGAGGACTATGGCTACACCTTC. Protein: CAWEDLEDYGYTF.

The V and J genes are TRBV5-1 and TRBJ2-7; 8 nucleotides agree with TRBD1. The CDR3 loop spans 15 amino acids. Germline assignment: CDR1 SGHRS and CDR2 YFSETQ. Losses at the gene ends were 0 bases for V and 8 bases for J; bases not matched to a gene: 10. The CDR3 DNA follows: TGCGCCAGCAGCTTGGGCCGGGACAGGCCCTATAAGCAGTACTTC. The encoded protein is CASSLGRDRPYKQYF.

The chain has TRBV5-1 and TRBJ1-1, with D maybe TRBD1 (5 bases). V lost 1 base, J lost 4 bases, and 14 bases lay in between. Germline lookup yields CDR1 SGHRS and CDR2 YFSETQ. CDR3 size: 15 residues. The CDR3, as DNA: TGCGCCAGCAGCTTGAGAGTAGGGAGGGGCACTGAAGCTTTCTTT. Its protein product is CASSLRVGRGTEAFF. Based on the CDR3 plus reference TRBV5-1 and TRBJ1-1, the full variable domain is KAGVTQTPRYLIKTRGQQVTLSCSPISGHRSVSWYQQTPGQGLQFLFEYFSETQRNKGNFPGRFSGRQFSNSRSEMNVSTLELGDSALYLCASSLRVGRGTEAFFGQGTRLTVV.